The clone carrying this T cell receptor beta chain was detected only a few times. Its matching antigen is unknown. TCRdb processed the 5' RACE reads anew with MiXCR; each CDR3 protein has one entry. The table records about 550,000 distinct CDR3 sequences, 20% to 25% of them present only once. The sample is drawn from a study of identical twins. Whole-study results and caveats: Modelling underestimated the level of out-of-frame TCR alpha sharing observed in monozygotic twins. The abundant beta clonotypes from cord blood had fewer insertions, and memory repertoires had none of this. Less excess twin sharing appeared in beta out-of-frame sequences.

Trimming took off 5 bases at V and 1 base at J, with 15 bases between the two ends. The CDR3 spans 15 residues. Germline V CDR1 and CDR2: SGHRS, YFSETQ. This sample also belongs to another study, concerning yellow fever vaccine responses in identical twins.

The sequence derives from a young woman in good health. The material sequenced was CD4+ T cells sorted from blood. The chain couples TRBV5-1 to TRBJ1-1, with TRBD1 as a possible D gene (6 bases). The CDR3 region is CASRGREGENTEAFF. CDR3 in DNA: TGCGCCAGCAGGGGCAGGGAGGGGGAGAACACTGAAGCTTTCTTT.